The rows below give T cell receptor beta chains drawn from one sample of a study of neurological immune-mediated disorders. TCRdb reanalysed the 5' RACE reads using MiXCR and keeps one entry per CDR3 protein. The sample records 35,000 to 45,000 distinct CDR3 sequences, roughly 13% being singletons. The sequenced sample consisted of PBMCs. These receptors came from a woman aged 45-60 years with HTLV-1-associated myelopathy (HAM/TSP). CDR3s leave out the opening cysteine and the closing phenylalanine or tryptophan.

J gene	CDR3 length	V gene	CDR3 protein
TRBJ2-5	15	TRBV5-5	ASSPVRGGGAEETQY
TRBJ1-1	12	TRBV6-5	ASSLTGYDTEAF
TRBJ2-3	13	TRBV11-2	ASSSGTISTDTQY
TRBJ2-2	15	TRBV5-6	ASSPPSGGTNTGELF
TRBJ1-1	12	TRBV5-1	ASTIGHPNTEAF
TRBJ2-1	15	TRBV20-1	SADTPRRGRGMDEQF
TRBJ2-7	13	TRBV6-2/TRBV6-3	ASSPSEGEGDEQY
TRBJ2-1	16	TRBV7-2	ASSLGFPAGGSRDEQF
TRBJ2-7	13	TRBV7-6	ASSQLRGGIYEQY
TRBJ2-1	13	TRBV7-7	ASSLGTGGSNEQF
TRBJ2-5	13	TRBV29-1	SVEGLAGAGGTQY
TRBJ2-1	17	TRBV7-2	ASSYGLAGGLSSYNEQF
TRBJ1-4	12	TRBV27	ASRSVATNEKLF
TRBJ2-5	11	TRBV7-7	ASSFAGKETQY
TRBJ2-2	13	TRBV20-1	SAGRAGGRAGELF
TRBJ2-5	16	TRBV6-1	ASSESLGGIPLPGSQY
TRBJ2-1	14	TRBV5-1	ASSHQAGEGDNEQF
TRBJ2-3	14	TRBV12-3/TRBV12-4	ASSSIFGLGTDTQY
TRBJ2-5	14	TRBV4-2	ASSPSLAGGLGAQY
TRBJ1-4	10	TRBV6-2/TRBV6-3	ASSRNRRGMF
TRBJ2-3	11	TRBV6-1	ASSETSSSTQY
TRBJ1-3	14	TRBV7-6	ASSPRRGSSGNTIY
TRBJ2-3	12	TRBV9	ASRTDSSTDTQY
TRBJ2-6	15	TRBV6-5	ASSYRDTTLGANVLT
-	11	TRBV11-3	ASSLGQGNEQY
TRBJ2-1	12	TRBV5-6	ASSLQTGGNEQF
TRBJ2-3	13	TRBV3-1	ASSPQWASTDTQY
TRBJ1-1	13	TRBV5-1	ASGIQGGVNTEAF
TRBJ2-3	13	TRBV6-2/TRBV6-3	ASSLIGTSDDTQY
TRBJ2-2	13	TRBV5-1	ASSPDSANTGELF
TRBJ1-2	11	TRBV5-1	ASKDPDGYGYT
TRBJ2-3	11	TRBV6-1	AGTGTGRDTQY
TRBJ1-1	10	TRBV18	ASSPGSTEAF
TRBJ2-3	10	TRBV20-1	STRGSTDTQY
TRBJ2-1	14	TRBV7-6	ASSLSGTSGWNEQF
TRBJ1-6	11	TRBV20-1	SARGTGGSPLH
TRBJ1-6	12	TRBV7-2	ASSSRTLEPPLH
TRBJ2-1	13	TRBV15	ATSGLGGSYNEQF
TRBJ2-3	13	TRBV4-3	ASSQDTSRGDTQY
TRBJ1-2	12	TRBV29-1	SVASDGGGYGYT
TRBJ2-5	14	TRBV20-1	SARDITGRRGETQY
TRBJ1-4	10	TRBV7-2	ASSFNPEKLF
TRBJ1-4	14	TRBV5-6	ASSRRYTSTNEKLF
TRBJ1-1	11	TRBV5-1	ASSFAGSTEAF
TRBJ2-3	13	TRBV7-2	ASSLANPSTDTQY
TRBJ2-2	15	TRBV12-3/TRBV12-4	ASSLNSGGGDTGELF
TRBJ1-5	13	TRBV7-8	ASSLLGGSNQPQH
TRBJ2-1	13	TRBV27	ASNLGLYSYNEQF
TRBJ2-5	12	TRBV20-1	SAREARREKTQY
TRBJ1-2	12	TRBV2	ASTYVGGASGYT
TRBJ2-1	12	TRBV12-3/TRBV12-4	ASTQMGPTNEQF
TRBJ2-3	13	TRBV20-1	SAVDRSGGLDTQY
TRBJ2-2	14	TRBV6-6	ASSYPGLAGTGELF
TRBJ1-1	11	TRBV7-2	ASSSSLGTEAF